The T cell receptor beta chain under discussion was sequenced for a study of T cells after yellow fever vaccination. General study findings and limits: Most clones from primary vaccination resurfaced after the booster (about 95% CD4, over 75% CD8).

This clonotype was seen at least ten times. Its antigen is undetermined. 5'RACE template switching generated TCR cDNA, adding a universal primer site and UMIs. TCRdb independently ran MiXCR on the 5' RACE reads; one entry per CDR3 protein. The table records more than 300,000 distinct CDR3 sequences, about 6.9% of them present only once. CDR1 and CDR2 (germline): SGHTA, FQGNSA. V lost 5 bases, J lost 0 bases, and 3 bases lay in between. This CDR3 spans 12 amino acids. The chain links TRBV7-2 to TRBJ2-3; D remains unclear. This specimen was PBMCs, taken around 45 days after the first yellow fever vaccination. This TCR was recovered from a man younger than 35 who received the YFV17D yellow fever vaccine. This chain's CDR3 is CASSQSTDTQYF. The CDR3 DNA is TGTGCCAGCAGCCAGAGCACAGATACGCAGTATTTT.